The 24 T cell receptor beta chains presented below share a single source sample, sequenced in a study of neurological immune-mediated disorders. One entry per CDR3 protein results from TCRdb running MiXCR on the 5' RACE reads. The table has some 87,000 distinct CDR3 sequences, about 12% seen once. Time point here: longitudinal time-point 2. The specimen sequenced was PBMCs. The receptors derive from a female donor with HTLV-1-associated myelopathy (HAM/TSP).

At least ten counts were recorded for this clonotype. V usage is TRBV28 and J usage is TRBJ2-7; TRBD1 matches at 10 bases. Germline V gene lookup returns CDR1 MDHEN and CDR2 SYDVKM. This CDR3 has 14 residues. V lost 8 bases to trimming and J lost 3 bases; unmatched junction nucleotides: 7. CDR3 residues: CASQEGTGVYEQYF. Here the CDR3 DNA reads TGTGCCAGCCAGGAAGGGACAGGGGTCTACGAGCAGTACTTC.

This clonotype was observed a handful of times. A much bigger clone sits one base away, suggesting this may be a read error. This chain joins TRBV6-5 and TRBJ2-5; D not certain. In germline, CDR1 is MNHEY, CDR2 SVGAGI. The CDR3 has 14 amino acids. The CDR3 nucleotides are TGTACCAGCAGTTACTCGTGGCCCCAAGAGACCCAGTACTTC. Its translation is CTSSYSWPQETQYF.

At least ten counts were recorded for this clonotype. The V and J genes are TRBV5-1 and TRBJ2-7, with D possibly matching TRBD1 (5 bases). The V gene lost 4 bases and the J gene lost 4 bases, with 9 bases spanning the gap. Germline CDR1 reads SGHRS; CDR2 reads YFSETQ. The CDR3 spans 12 residues. The CDR3 region has the DNA TGCGCCAGCAGCCTAACAGGTTACGAGCAGTACTTC. Amino acids: CASSLTGYEQYF.

The sample holds many counts of this clonotype. The V call is TRBV7-9, the J call TRBJ2-1; D is undetermined. Germline V lookup: CDR1 SEHNR, CDR2 FQNEAQ (reference sequence). The CDR3 spans 14 residues. Trimming took off 2 bases at V and 6 bases at J, with 11 bases between the two ends. The CDR3 sequence is CASSLTKMGNEQFF. The CDR3 DNA reads TGTGCCAGCAGCTTAACAAAAATGGGCAATGAGCAGTTCTTC. Full variable domain (outside the CDR3, taken from reference TRBV7-9 and TRBJ2-1): DTGVSQNPRHKITKRGQNVTFRCDPISEHNRLYWYRQTLGQGPEFLTYFQNEAQLEKSRLLSDRFSAERPKGSFSTLEIQRTEQGDSAMYLCASSLTKMGNEQFFGPGTRLTVL.

In its sample, this clonotype was seen many times. The J gene is TRBJ2-1, the V gene TRBV5-1, with D perhaps TRBD1 (6 bases). The CDR3 runs to 15 residues. Germline V gives CDR1 SGHRS, CDR2 YFSETQ. Trimming stripped 0 bases from V and 2 bases from J, with 9 bases between. Here the CDR3 reads CASSLAGDTYNEQFF. The CDR3 nucleotides read TGCGCCAGCAGCTTGGCCGGGGACACCTACAATGAGCAGTTCTTC.

This clonotype was detected ten times or more. V usage is TRBV6-5 and J usage is TRBJ2-7; 16 positions agree with TRBD2. V shed 6 bases and J 3 bases; nucleotides not matched to a gene: 8. Germline V gene sequence: CDR1 MNHEY, CDR2 SVGAGI. This CDR3 contains 17 residues. The CDR3 is CASRSGTSGGGSYEQYF. The CDR3 region has the DNA TGTGCCAGCAGATCCGGGACTAGCGGGGGGGGAAGCTACGAGCAGTACTTC.

The chain has TRBV30 and TRBJ1-1; D may be TRBD1 (5 bases). Trimming shortened V by 5 bases and J by 1 base, and 14 bases separated the two germline ends. The length of the CDR3 is 14 residues. Germline V gene lookup returns CDR1 GTSNPN and CDR2 SVGIG (reference sequence). CDR3 DNA: TGTGCCTGGGGCCAGACAGTAAGGAACACTGAAGCTTTCTTT. Translation gives CAWGQTVRNTEAFF.

This clonotype has at least ten counts. Written as DNA, the CDR3 is TGTGCCATCAGACAGGGCCAAGAGACCCAGTACTTC. Its protein product is CAIRQGQETQYF. The chain links TRBV10-3 to TRBJ2-5; D may be TRBD1 (6 bases). The V and J ends lost 6 bases and 1 base respectively, with 6 bases between them. The CDR3 length is 12 residues. Germline V lookup: CDR1 ENHRY, CDR2 SYGVKD.

This clonotype showed up just once. The V gene is TRBV10-1, the J gene TRBJ2-7, with D perhaps TRBD1 or TRBD2 (6 bases each). Deletions cut 5 bases from V and 0 bases from J, with 14 bases between. Germline V lookup: CDR1 WNHNN, CDR2 SYGVQD (reference sequence). The CDR3 is 15 amino acids. The CDR3 DNA is TGCGCCAGCAGTCGGGGGACACTGAGCTCCTACGAGCAGTACTTC. It specifies CASSRGTLSSYEQYF.

This clonotype was counted ten times or more. The rearrangement joins TRBV5-1 to TRBJ2-3; no reliable D call. In germline, CDR1 is SGHRS, CDR2 YFSETQ. The CDR3 sequence is 15 residues long. Trimming cost V 0 bases and J 0 bases, with 8 bases left between them. The CDR3 sequence is CASSLVITSTDTQYF. CDR3 coding DNA: TGCGCCAGCAGCTTGGTCATCACGAGCACAGATACGCAGTATTTT.

The sample holds many counts of this clonotype. Here the CDR3 reads CASRIMQGALSGANVLTF. The CDR3, as DNA: TGCGCCAGCAGGATTATGCAGGGGGCTCTCTCTGGGGCCAACGTCCTGACTTTC. This chain connects TRBV5-1 to TRBJ2-6; 8 bases agree with TRBD1. Unmatched junction bases numbered 10, after V lost 5 bases and J lost 0 bases. Germline assignment: CDR1 SGHRS and CDR2 YFSETQ. CDR3 length: 18 amino acids. The entire variable domain, with the rest obtained from reference TRBV5-1 and TRBJ2-6, is as follows: KAGVTQTPRYLIKTRGQQVTLSCSPISGHRSVSWYQQTPGQGLQFLFEYFSETQRNKGNFPGRFSGRQFSNSRSEMNVSTLELGDSALYLCASRIMQGALSGANVLTFGAGSRLTVL.

This chain links TRBV6-2 or TRBV6-3 with TRBJ1-1; the D gene is possibly TRBD1 (5 bases). The CDR3 spans 12 residues. Trimming took off 6 bases at V and 7 bases at J, with 12 bases between the two ends. In germline, CDR1 is MNHEY, CDR2 SVGEGT. CDR3 sequence reads: CASRGGGGEAFF. The CDR3 DNA sequence: TGTGCCAGCAGGGGGGGTGGCGGTGAAGCTTTCTTT.

This clonotype was recorded many times. J is TRBJ2-7 and V is TRBV6-5; TRBD1 matches at 7 bases. Germline assignment: CDR1 MNHEY and CDR2 SVGAGI. Unmatched junction bases numbered 5, after V lost 0 bases and J lost 3 bases. This CDR3 is 15 amino acids long. In nucleotides, the CDR3 is TGTGCCAGCAGTTACTCAGGGGGCTGGGGCTACGAGCAGTACTTC. Its translation: CASSYSGGWGYEQYF.

There are many counts of this clonotype. V and J are TRBV5-5 and TRBJ1-6; D is undetermined. The CDR3 is 14 residues long. Germline V gene data show CDR1 as SGHKS and CDR2 as YYEKEE (reference sequence). Trimming stripped 3 bases from V and 10 bases from J, with 14 bases between. The CDR3 is CASSSTSGSSPLHF. The CDR3 DNA is TGTGCCAGCAGCTCGACCTCGGGAAGCTCACCCCTCCACTTT.

This clonotype was detected ten times or more. The V and J genes are TRBV28 and TRBJ2-1; D is possibly TRBD1 (6 bases). The CDR3 totals 15 residues. The V end lost 5 bases, the J end lost 6 bases, and 17 bases lay between the germline ends. In germline, CDR1 is MDHEN, CDR2 SYDVKM. For the CDR3, the DNA is TGTGCCAGCAGTAAGACGGGACATTATACCAATGAGCAGTTCTTC. Protein sequence: CASSKTGHYTNEQFF.

This clonotype was seen many times. The chain recombines TRBV5-1 with TRBJ2-3, with TRBD2 as a possible D gene (6 bases). The CDR3 loop spans 14 amino acids. Between the trimmed V and J ends, which lost 3 bases and 2 bases, there was a span of 10 bases. Germline V lookup: CDR1 SGHRS, CDR2 YFSETQ. The CDR3 region has the DNA TGCGCCAGCAGCTCGGGGGTCCTCACAGATACGCAGTATTTT. Its protein product is CASSSGVLTDTQYF.

This clonotype was detected many times. The V gene is TRBV12-3 or TRBV12-4, the J gene TRBJ2-2; D not certain. The CDR3 is 11 amino acids. Between the trimmed V and J ends, which lost 6 bases and 5 bases, there was a span of 4 bases. The chain's CDR3 is CASRVTGELFF. The CDR3 DNA sequence: TGTGCCAGCAGGGTGACCGGGGAGCTGTTTTTT.

This clonotype appeared many times. The J gene is TRBJ1-5, the V gene TRBV5-1, with no clear D. V was cut by 0 bases and J by 4 bases, with 8 bases left in between. The CDR3 length is 14 residues. Germline V gene data show CDR1 as SGHRS and CDR2 as YFSETQ. DNA of the CDR3: TGCGCCAGCAGCTTGGGCGCAGGTAATCAGCCCCAGCATTTT. Residues: CASSLGAGNQPQHF.

This clonotype has a count of ten or more. J is TRBJ1-3 and V is TRBV28, with TRBD1 matching 10 bases. The CDR3 sequence is 16 residues long. Looked up from germline, CDR1 is MDHEN and CDR2 is SYDVKM. V lost 5 bases to trimming and J lost 3 bases; unmatched junction nucleotides: 7. The CDR3 region is CASSPGGTGVGNTIYF. The DNA of the CDR3 is TGTGCCAGCAGTCCCGGAGGGACAGGGGTTGGAAACACCATATATTTT.

This clonotype has a handful of counts. The chain couples TRBV20-1 to TRBJ2-5; perhaps TRBD2 as D (6 bases). Trimming cost V 0 bases and J 5 bases, with 16 bases left between them. Germline V gives CDR1 DFQATT, CDR2 SNEGSKA (reference sequence). The length of the CDR3 is 15 residues. CDR3 sequence reads: CSARDSGGAGETQYF. CDR3 nucleotides: TGCAGTGCTAGAGATAGCGGAGGGGCTGGGGAGACCCAGTACTTC.

This clonotype was seen ten or more times. The chain couples TRBV9 to TRBJ2-1; D is tentatively TRBD1 or TRBD2 (5 bases each). There are 14 residues in the CDR3. Germline V gene data show CDR1 as SGDLS and CDR2 as YYNGEE. The V gene lost 4 bases and the J gene lost 6 bases, with 14 bases spanning the gap. The CDR3 here is CASSSSSGTNEQFF. DNA of the CDR3: TGTGCCAGCAGCTCAAGCTCAGGGACCAATGAGCAGTTCTTC.

Details on this clonotype: Compared with germline, one end of the junction differs, possibly owing to a read error. V usage is TRBV15 and J usage is TRBJ1-5; no reliable D call. The CDR3 contains 13 residues. Germline CDR1 and CDR2: LNHNV and YYDKDF (reference sequence). CDR3 amino acids: CATSRDLNQPQHF. In DNA, the CDR3 is TGTGCTACCAGCAGAGATCTAAATCAGCCCCAGCATTTT.

In its sample, this clonotype was seen many times. The chain is built from TRBV12-3 or TRBV12-4 and TRBJ2-7; D might be TRBD1 or TRBD2, each matching 5 bases. With 3 bases removed from V and 0 bases from J, the gap between germline ends came to 9 bases. CDR3 size: 14 residues. The CDR3 reads CASSLMGDSYEQYF. In DNA, the CDR3 is TGTGCCAGCAGTTTGATGGGGGACTCCTACGAGCAGTACTTC.

The rearrangement links TRBV5-1 to TRBJ1-2; tentatively, D is TRBD1 (5 bases). This CDR3 is 14 amino acids long. Trimming shortened V by 1 base and J by 6 bases, and 13 bases separated the two germline ends. CDR1 and CDR2 from the germline V gene are SGHRS and YFSETQ. The CDR3 sequence is CASSLRGAGNGYTF. The CDR3 nucleotides are TGCGCCAGCAGCTTGCGGGGCGCGGGTAATGGCTACACCTTC.